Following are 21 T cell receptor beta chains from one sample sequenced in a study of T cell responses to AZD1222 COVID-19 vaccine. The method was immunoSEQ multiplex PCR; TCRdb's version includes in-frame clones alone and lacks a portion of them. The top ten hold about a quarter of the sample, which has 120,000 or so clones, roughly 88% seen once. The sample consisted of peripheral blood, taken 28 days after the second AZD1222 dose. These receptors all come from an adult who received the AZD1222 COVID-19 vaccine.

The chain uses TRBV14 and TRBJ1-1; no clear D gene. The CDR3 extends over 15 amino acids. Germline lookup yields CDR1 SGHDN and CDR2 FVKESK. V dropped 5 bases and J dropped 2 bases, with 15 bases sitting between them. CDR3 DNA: TGTGCCAGCAGCAATATAGGACTAGGAAACACTGAAGCTTTCTTT. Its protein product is CASSNIGLGNTEAFF. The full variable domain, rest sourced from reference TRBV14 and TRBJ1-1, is EAGVTQFPSHSVIEKGQTVTLRCDPISGHDNLYWYRRVMGKEIKFLLHFVKESKQDESGMPNNRFLAERTGGTYSTLKVQPAELEDSGVYFCASSNIGLGNTEAFFGQGTRLTVV.

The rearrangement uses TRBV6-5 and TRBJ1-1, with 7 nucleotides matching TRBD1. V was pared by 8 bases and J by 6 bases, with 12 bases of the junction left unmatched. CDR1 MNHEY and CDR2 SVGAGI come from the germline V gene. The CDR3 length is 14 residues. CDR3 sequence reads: CASGDSGGHPEAFF. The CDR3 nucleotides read TGTGCCAGCGGGGACTCAGGGGGTCACCCTGAAGCTTTCTTT.

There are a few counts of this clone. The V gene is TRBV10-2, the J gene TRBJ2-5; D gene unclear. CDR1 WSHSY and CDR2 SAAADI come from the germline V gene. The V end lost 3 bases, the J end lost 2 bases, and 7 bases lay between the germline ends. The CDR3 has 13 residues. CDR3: CASSDSQQETQYF. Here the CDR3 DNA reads TGCGCCAGCAGTGATTCGCAGCAAGAGACCCAGTACTTC.

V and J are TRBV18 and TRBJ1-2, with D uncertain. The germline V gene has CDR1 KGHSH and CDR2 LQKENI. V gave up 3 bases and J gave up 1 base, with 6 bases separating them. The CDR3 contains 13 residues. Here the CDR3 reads CASSPGVNYGYTF. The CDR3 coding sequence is TGTGCCAGCTCACCCGGGGTTAACTATGGCTACACCTTC.

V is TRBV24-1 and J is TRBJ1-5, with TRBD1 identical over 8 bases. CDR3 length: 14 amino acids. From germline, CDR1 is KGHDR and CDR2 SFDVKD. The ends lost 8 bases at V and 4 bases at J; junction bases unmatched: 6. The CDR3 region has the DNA TGTGCCACCAAAGACAGGGGAGGGAATCAGCCCCAGCATTTT. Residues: CATKDRGGNQPQHF.

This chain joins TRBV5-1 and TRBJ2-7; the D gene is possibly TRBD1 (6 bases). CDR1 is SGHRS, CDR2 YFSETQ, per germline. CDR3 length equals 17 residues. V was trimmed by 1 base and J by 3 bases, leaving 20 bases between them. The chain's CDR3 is CASSLRGTGSANYEQYF. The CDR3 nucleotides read TGCGCCAGCAGCTTGAGGGGGACCGGGTCTGCGAACTACGAGCAGTACTTC.

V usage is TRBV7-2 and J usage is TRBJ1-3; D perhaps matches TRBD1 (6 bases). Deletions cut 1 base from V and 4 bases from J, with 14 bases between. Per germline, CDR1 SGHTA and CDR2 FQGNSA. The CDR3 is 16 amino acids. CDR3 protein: CASSLGSGETGNTIYF. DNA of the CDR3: TGTGCCAGCAGCTTAGGGTCAGGGGAAACGGGAAACACCATATATTTT.

The CDR3 region is CASSVTSGHEQYF. In DNA form, the CDR3 reads TGCGCCAGCAGCGTGACTAGCGGCCACGAGCAGTACTTC. V is TRBV5-1 and J is TRBJ2-7; 9 bases map to TRBD2. The CDR3 runs 13 residues. Per the germline V gene, CDR1 is SGHRS and CDR2 is YFSETQ. Losses at the gene ends were 4 bases for V and 5 bases for J; bases not matched to a gene: 4.

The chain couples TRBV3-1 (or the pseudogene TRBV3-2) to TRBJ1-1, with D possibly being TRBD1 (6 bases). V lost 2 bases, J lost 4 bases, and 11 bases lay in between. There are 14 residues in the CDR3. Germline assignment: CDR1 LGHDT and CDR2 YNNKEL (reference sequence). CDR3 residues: CASSQTGSGTEAFF. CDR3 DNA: TGTGCCAGCAGCCAAACAGGGTCAGGCACTGAAGCTTTCTTT.

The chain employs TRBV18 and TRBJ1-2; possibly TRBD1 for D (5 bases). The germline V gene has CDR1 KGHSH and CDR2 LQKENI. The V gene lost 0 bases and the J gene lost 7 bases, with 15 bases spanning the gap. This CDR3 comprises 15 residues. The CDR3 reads CASSPPGQWGTGYTF. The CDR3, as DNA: TGTGCCAGCTCACCACCGGGGCAGTGGGGGACTGGCTACACCTTC.

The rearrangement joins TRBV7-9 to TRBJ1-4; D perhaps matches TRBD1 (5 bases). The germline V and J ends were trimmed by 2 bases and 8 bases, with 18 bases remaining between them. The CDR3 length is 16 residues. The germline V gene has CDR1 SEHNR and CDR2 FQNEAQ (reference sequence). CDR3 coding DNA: TGTGCCAGCAGCTTAAGTGGCGGGGGACCGAAGGAAAAACTGTTTTTT. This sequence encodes CASSLSGGGPKEKLFF.

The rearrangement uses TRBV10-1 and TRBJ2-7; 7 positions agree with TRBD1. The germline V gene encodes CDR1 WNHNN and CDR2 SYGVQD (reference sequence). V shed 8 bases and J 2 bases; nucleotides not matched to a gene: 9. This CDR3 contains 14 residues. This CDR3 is CASGTGTATYEQYF. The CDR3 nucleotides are TGCGCCAGCGGTACCGGGACAGCAACCTACGAGCAGTACTTC.

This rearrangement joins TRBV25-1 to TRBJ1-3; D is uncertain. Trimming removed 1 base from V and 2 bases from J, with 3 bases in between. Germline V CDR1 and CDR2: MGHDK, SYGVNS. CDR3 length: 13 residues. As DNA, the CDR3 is TGTGCCAGCAGTGAATGGGCTGGAAACACCATATATTTT. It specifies CASSEWAGNTIYF.

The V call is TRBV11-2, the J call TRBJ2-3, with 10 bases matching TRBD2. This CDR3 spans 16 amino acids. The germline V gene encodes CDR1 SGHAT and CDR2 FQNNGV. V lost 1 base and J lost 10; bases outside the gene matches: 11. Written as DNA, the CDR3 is TGTGCCAGCAGCTTAGGGGTAGCGGGGGGCTTTTGGGCGCAGTATTTT. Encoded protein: CASSLGVAGGFWAQYF.

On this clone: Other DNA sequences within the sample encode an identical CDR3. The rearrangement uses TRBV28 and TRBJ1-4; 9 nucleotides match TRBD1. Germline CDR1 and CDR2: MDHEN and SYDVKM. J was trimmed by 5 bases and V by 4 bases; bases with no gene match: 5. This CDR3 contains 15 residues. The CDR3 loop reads CASSSPGQGNEKLFF. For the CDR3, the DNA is TGTGCCAGCAGTTCTCCGGGACAGGGAAATGAAAAACTGTTTTTT. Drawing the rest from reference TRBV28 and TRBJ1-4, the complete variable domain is DVKVTQSSRYLVKRTGEKVFLECVQDMDHENMFWYRQDPGLGLRLIYFSYDVKMKEKGDIPEGYSVSREKKERFSLILESASTNQTSMYLCASSSPGQGNEKLFFGSGTQLSVL.

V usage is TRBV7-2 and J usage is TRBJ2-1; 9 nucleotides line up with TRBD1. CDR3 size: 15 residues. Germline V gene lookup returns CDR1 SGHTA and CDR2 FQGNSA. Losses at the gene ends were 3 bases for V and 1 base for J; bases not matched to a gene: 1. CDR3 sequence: CASSFGTGSYNEQFF. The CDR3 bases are TGTGCCAGCAGCTTTGGGACAGGGTCCTACAATGAGCAGTTCTTC.

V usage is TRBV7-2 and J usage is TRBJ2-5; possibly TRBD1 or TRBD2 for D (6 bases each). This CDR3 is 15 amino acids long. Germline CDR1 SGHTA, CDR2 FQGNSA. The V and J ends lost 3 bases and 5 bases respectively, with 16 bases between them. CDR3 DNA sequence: TGTGCCAGCAGCTTGGGGTGGGGGGCCGAGGAGACCCAGTACTTC. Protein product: CASSLGWGAEETQYF. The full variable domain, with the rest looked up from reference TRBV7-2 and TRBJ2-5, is GAGVSQSPSNKVTEKGKDVELRCDPISGHTALYWYRQSLGQGLEFLIYFQGNSAPDKSGLPSDRFSAERTGGSVSTLTIQRTQQEDSAVYLCASSLGWGAEETQYFGPGTRLLVL.

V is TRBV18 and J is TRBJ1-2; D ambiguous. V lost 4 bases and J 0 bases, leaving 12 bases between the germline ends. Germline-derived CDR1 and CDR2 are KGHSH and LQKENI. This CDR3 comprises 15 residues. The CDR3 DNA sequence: TGTGCCAGCTCACAAGGGAGAACCTCTAACTATGGCTACACCTTC. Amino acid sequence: CASSQGRTSNYGYTF.

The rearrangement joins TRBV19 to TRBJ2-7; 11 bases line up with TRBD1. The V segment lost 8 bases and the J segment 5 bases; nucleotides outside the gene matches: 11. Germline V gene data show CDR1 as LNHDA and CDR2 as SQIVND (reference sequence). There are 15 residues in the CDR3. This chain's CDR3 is CASQYRDRGIDEQYF. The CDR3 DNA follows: TGTGCCAGTCAATACCGGGACAGGGGGATTGACGAGCAGTACTTC.

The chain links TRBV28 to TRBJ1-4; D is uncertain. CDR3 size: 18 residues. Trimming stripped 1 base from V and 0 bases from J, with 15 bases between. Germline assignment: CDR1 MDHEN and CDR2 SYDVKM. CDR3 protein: CASSLFQVSMTTNEKLFF. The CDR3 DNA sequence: TGTGCCAGCAGTTTATTCCAGGTTTCGATGACAACTAATGAAAAACTGTTTTTT.

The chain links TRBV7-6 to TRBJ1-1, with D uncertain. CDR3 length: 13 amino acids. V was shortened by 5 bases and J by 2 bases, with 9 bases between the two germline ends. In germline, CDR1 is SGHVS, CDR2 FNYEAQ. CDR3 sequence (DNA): TGTGCCAGCAGCGCTGGGGTTAACACTGAAGCTTTCTTT. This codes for CASSAGVNTEAFF.